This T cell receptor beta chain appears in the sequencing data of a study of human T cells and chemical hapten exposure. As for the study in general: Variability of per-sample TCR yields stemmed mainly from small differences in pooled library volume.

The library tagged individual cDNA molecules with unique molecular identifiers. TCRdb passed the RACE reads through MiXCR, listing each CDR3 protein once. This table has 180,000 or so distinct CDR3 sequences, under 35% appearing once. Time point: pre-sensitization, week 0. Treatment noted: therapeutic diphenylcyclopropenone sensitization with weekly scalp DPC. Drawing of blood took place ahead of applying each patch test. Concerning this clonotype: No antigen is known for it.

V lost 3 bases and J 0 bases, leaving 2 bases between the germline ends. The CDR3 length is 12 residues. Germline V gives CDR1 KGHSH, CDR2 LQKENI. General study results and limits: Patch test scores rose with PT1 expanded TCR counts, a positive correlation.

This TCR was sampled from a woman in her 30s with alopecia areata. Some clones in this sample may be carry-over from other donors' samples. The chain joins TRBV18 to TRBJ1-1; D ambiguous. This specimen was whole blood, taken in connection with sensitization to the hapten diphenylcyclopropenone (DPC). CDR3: CASSPLNTEAFF. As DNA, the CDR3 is TGTGCCAGCTCACCTCTGAACACTGAAGCTTTCTTT.